Listed below are T cell receptor beta chains from one sample, sequenced in a study of shared clonotypes between healthy human individuals. The table came from immunoSEQ multiplex PCR; TCRdb's copy has only in-frame clones and leaves some out. Of hundreds of thousands of clones in the sample, about 96% are singletons; the top ten hold around 0.1%. Sequenced input: naive CD8+ T cells sorted from blood. Receptors were obtained from a woman in her 30s in good health. Each CDR3 is given with its conserved first and last residue. D genes are given only for firm matches. Expanded clones get a size class; other rows say once, few or many, or leave the size out.

J gene	clone size	V gene	D gene	CDR3 DNA	CDR3 protein
TRBJ2-1	.	TRBV19	TRBD2	TGTGCCAGTAGTATAGACGCTGATGGGGCTAGCGGGATCTACAATGAGCAGTTCTTC	CASSIDADGASGIYNEQFF
TRBJ2-7	.	TRBV7-8	TRBD2	TGTGCCAGCCAGCGGGACGCCTCTCGGGAGCAGTACTTC	CASQRDASREQYF
TRBJ2-3	.	TRBV6-1	TRBD2	TGTGCCAGCACCCTTAGTAGCGGGATTGCAGATACGCAGTATTTT	CASTLSSGIADTQYF
TRBJ2-2	.	TRBV5-6	.	TGTGCCAGCAGCTTGTCGGCCGGGTACACCGGGGAGCTGTTTTTT	CASSLSAGYTGELFF
TRBJ2-7	.	TRBV11-2	.	TGTGCCAGCAGCTTAGCAGGGGATAAGGACGAGCAGTACTTC	CASSLAGDKDEQYF
TRBJ1-4	.	TRBV30	TRBD1	TGTGCCTGGCGGACAGGGGGCGATGAAAAACTGTTTTTT	CAWRTGGDEKLFF
TRBJ2-4	.	TRBV5-6	.	TGTGCCAGCAGCTACGGGGCAGTGGGGACCAAAAACATTCAGTACTTC	CASSYGAVGTKNIQYF
TRBJ2-3	.	TRBV27	.	TGTGCCAGCAGTTTAGGGCCCCCAGATACGCAGTATTTT	CASSLGPPDTQYF
TRBJ2-7	.	TRBV30	.	TGTGCCTGGAGGGACCCAGCCGACTCCTACGAGCAGTACTTC	CAWRDPADSYEQYF
TRBJ2-7	.	TRBV9	.	TGTGCCAGCAGCGGGGGAGGGACAGCCTACGAGCAGTACTTC	CASSGGGTAYEQYF
TRBJ1-1	.	TRBV19	.	TGTGCCAGTAGTATCGGGGTTAACACTGAAGCTTTCTTT	CASSIGVNTEAFF
TRBJ2-7	.	TRBV25-1	.	TGTGCCAGCAGTGAATGGGACGAGCAGTACTTC	CASSEWDEQYF
TRBJ2-2	.	TRBV7-2	.	TGTGCCAGCAGCCCGCCAGGGTCCGGGGAGCTGTTTTTT	CASSPPGSGELFF
TRBJ1-1	.	TRBV28	TRBD1	TGTGCCAGCAGTTCAAGGATGGGACAGGGGAACACTGAAGCTTTCTTT	CASSSRMGQGNTEAFF
TRBJ2-1	.	TRBV6-6	TRBD2	TGTGCCAGCAGTTACGACGGGGAGGGGAATGAGCAGTTCTTC	CASSYDGEGNEQFF
TRBJ1-1	.	TRBV5-1	TRBD1	TGCGCCAGCAGCTTAGACAGGGGGCTCACTGAAGCTTTCTTT	CASSLDRGLTEAFF
TRBJ2-1	once	TRBV6-1	TRBD2	TGTGCCAGAAAGGGGTTAGCGGGAGGGGGCAATGAGCAGTTCTTC	CARKGLAGGGNEQFF
TRBJ2-7	.	TRBV15	TRBD1	TGTGCCACCAGCAGAGATGCAGGGGGCAACGAGCAGTACTTC	CATSRDAGGNEQYF
TRBJ2-1	.	TRBV27	TRBD1	TGTGCCAGCAGTTTATCGTCGGGGACAGGACGTAATGAGCAGTTCTTC	CASSLSSGTGRNEQFF
TRBJ2-1	.	TRBV19	TRBD2	TGTGCCAGTCGAGCGGGGGCTGGAAATGAGCAGTTCTTC	CASRAGAGNEQFF
TRBJ1-5	few	TRBV28	.	TGTGCCAGCAGCTGGAGGCAGGGAGATCAGCCCCAGCATTTT	CASSWRQGDQPQHF
TRBJ1-1	.	TRBV27	.	TGTGCCAGCAGTTTGGGGCCTGACACTGAAGCTTTCTTT	CASSLGPDTEAFF
TRBJ1-6	.	TRBV5-1	.	TGCGCCAGCAGCTTGCTCTTTTTAGGGGGTAATAATTCACCCCTCCACTTT	CASSLLFLGGNNSPLHF
TRBJ2-1	.	TRBV2	TRBD2	TGTGCCAGCTCGCCCCTTGGAGCGGGAGCCTTACCGAGCTCCTACAATGAGCAGTTCTTC	CASSPLGAGALPSSYNEQFF
TRBJ1-5	.	TRBV28	.	TGTGCCAGCAGTTTATATCGGGGGGCGAGGAATCAGCCCCAGCATTTT	CASSLYRGARNQPQHF
TRBJ2-1	.	TRBV7-7	.	TGTGCCAGCAGCTTAGTCTCAGGTCGAGAGCAGTTCTTC	CASSLVSGREQFF
TRBJ2-3	.	TRBV6-5	.	TGTGCCAGCAGTTACGTTGGGGATACGCAGTATTTT	CASSYVGDTQYF
TRBJ2-1	.	TRBV9	TRBD1	TGTGCCAGCAGCTTAGACAGGGTCAATGAGCAGTTCTTC	CASSLDRVNEQFF
TRBJ2-7	.	TRBV15	.	TGTGCCACCAGCAGAGAGGGATTCCAAATCTCCTACGAGCAGTACTTC	CATSREGFQISYEQYF